This T cell receptor beta chain originates from a study of CD8 T cells in Susac syndrome. RNA in amounts of roughly 0.5 to 1 ug was reverse transcribed with random hexamers. From the immunoSEQ multiplex PCR reads, TCRdb called clonotypes with MiXCR, one entry per CDR3 protein. Among approximately 77,000 distinct CDR3 sequences listed, roughly 91% were seen once. V was clipped by 6 bases and J by 12 bases, with 8 bases between them. Germline V CDR1 and CDR2: MRHNA, SNTAGT. The CDR3 has 9 residues. This clonotype was detected only a few times. The receptor was isolated from a human donor with Susac syndrome. Sequencing was carried out using CD4+ T cells from PBMCs. The chain has TRBV6-4 and TRBJ1-2, with D uncertain. This CDR3 is CASRKVHTF. The CDR3 DNA follows: TGTGCCAGCAGGAAGGTCCACACCTTC.